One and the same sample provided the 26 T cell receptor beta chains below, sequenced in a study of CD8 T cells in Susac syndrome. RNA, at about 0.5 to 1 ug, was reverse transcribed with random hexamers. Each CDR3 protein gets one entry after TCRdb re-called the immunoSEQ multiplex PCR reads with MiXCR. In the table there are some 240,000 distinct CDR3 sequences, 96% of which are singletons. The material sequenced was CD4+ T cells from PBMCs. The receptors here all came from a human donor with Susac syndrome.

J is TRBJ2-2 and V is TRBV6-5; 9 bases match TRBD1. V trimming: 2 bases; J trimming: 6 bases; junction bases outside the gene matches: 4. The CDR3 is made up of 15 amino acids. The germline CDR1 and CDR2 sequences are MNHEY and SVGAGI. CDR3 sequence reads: CASSYQGQGSGELFF. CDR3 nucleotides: TGTGCCAGCAGTTACCAGGGACAGGGTTCCGGGGAGCTGTTTTTT.

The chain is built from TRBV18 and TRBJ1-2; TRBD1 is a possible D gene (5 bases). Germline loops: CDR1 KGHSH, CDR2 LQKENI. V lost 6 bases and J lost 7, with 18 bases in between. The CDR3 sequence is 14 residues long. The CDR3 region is CASSTETGRSGYTF. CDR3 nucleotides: TGTGCCAGCTCTACCGAAACAGGACGGAGTGGCTACACCTTC.

This chain's CDR3 is CASSKVTGLGETQYF. CDR3 DNA: TGTGCCAGCAGCAAAGTTACGGGACTCGGTGAGACCCAGTACTTC. The rearrangement joins TRBV25-1 to TRBJ2-5; tentatively, D is TRBD2 (6 bases). Trimming pared 6 bases from V and 5 bases from J, leaving 19 bases between. Germline CDR1 is MGHDK and CDR2 is SYGVNS. This CDR3 region has 15 residues.

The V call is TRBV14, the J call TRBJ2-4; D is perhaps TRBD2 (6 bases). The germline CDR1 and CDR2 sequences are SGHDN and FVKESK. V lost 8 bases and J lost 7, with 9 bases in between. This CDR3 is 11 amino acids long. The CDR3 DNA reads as TGTGCCAGCGGCGGGATGAACATTCAGTACTTC. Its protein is CASGGMNIQYF.

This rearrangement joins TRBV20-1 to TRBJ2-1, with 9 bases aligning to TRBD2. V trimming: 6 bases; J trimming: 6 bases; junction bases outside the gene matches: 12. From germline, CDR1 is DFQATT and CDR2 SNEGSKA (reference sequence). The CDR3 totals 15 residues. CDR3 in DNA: TGCAGTGCAACCCCCGCTAGCGGGAATAGCAATGAGCAGTTCTTC. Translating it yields CSATPASGNSNEQFF.

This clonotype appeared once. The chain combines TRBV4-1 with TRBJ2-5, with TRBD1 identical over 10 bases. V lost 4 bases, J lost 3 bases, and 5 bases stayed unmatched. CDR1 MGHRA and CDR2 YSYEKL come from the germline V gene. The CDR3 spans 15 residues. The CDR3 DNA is TGCGCCAGCAGCCCACGGGACAGGGGAGAAGAGACCCAGTACTTC. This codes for CASSPRDRGEETQYF.

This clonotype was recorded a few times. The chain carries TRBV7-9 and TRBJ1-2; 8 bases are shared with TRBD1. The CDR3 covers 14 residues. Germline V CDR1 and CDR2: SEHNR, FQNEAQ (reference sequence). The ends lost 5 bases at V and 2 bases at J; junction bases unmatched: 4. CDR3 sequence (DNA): TGTGCCAGCAGCCCCGGACAGGGCAACTATGGCTACACCTTC. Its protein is CASSPGQGNYGYTF.

The CDR3 reads CASSLPYSAGTSGRGEQFF. The CDR3 DNA reads as TGTGCCAGCAGTTTACCATATTCAGCCGGGACTAGCGGGAGAGGTGAGCAGTTCTTC. The chain carries TRBV27 and TRBJ2-1, with 14 bases fitting TRBD2. V was clipped by 2 bases and J by 9 bases; unmatched bases: 15. Germline V gene data show CDR1 as MNHEY and CDR2 as SMNVEV (reference sequence). This CDR3 is built from 19 residues.

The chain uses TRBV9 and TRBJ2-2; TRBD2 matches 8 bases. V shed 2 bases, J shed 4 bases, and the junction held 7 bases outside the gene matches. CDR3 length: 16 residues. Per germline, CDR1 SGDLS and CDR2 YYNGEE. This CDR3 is CASSVSASGPTGELFF. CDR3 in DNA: TGTGCCAGCAGCGTTAGCGCTAGCGGGCCCACCGGGGAGCTGTTTTTT.

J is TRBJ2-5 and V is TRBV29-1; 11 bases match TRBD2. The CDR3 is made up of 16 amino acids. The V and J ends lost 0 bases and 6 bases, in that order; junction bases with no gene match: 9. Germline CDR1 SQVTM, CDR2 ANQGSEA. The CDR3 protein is CSVEDGPSGRLKTQYF. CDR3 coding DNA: TGCAGCGTTGAAGATGGGCCTAGCGGGAGGTTAAAGACCCAGTACTTC.

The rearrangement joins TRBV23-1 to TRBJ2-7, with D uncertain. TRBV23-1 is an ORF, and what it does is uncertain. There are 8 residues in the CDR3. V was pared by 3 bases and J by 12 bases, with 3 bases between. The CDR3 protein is CASSQGYF. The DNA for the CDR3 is TGCGCCAGCAGTCAGGGGTACTTC.

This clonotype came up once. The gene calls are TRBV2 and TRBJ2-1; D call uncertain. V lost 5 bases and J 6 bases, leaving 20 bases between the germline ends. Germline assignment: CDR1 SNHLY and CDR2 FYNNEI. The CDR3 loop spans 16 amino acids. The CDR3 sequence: CASSLESTSVTNEQFF. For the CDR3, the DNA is TGTGCCAGCAGTCTAGAGTCTACGAGCGTGACCAATGAGCAGTTCTTC.

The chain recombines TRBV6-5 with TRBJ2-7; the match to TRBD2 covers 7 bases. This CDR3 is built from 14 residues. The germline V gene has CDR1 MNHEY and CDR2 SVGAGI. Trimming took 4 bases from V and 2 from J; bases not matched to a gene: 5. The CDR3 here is CASSSSGAAYEQYF. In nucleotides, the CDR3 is TGTGCCAGCAGTTCTAGCGGAGCTGCCTACGAGCAGTACTTC.

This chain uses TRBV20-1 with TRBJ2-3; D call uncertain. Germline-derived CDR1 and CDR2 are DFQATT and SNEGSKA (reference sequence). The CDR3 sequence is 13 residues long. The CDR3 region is CSFFASSTDTQYF. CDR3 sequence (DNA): TGCAGCTTCTTTGCTAGTAGCACAGATACGCAGTATTTT.

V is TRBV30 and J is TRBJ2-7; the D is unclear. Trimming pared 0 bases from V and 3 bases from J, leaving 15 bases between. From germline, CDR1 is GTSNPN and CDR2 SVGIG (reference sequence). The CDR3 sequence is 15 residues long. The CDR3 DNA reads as TGTGCCTGGAGTGTTGACGCAAGATCACACTACGAGCAGTACTTC. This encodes CAWSVDARSHYEQYF.

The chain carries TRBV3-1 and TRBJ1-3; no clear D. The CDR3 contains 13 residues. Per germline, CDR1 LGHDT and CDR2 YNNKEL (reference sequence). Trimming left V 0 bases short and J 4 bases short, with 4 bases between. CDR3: CASSQETGNTIYF. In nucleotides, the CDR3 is TGTGCCAGCAGCCAAGAGACCGGAAACACCATATATTTT.

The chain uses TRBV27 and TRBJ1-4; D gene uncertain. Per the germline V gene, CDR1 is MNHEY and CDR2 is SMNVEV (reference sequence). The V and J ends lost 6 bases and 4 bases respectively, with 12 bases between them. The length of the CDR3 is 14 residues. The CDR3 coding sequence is TGTGCCAGCAGAAAACACCAAGATAATGAAAAACTGTTTTTT. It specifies CASRKHQDNEKLFF.

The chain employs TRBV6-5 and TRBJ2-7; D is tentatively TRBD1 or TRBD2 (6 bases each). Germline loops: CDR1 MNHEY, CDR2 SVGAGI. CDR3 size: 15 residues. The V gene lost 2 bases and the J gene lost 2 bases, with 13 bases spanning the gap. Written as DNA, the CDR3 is TGTGCCAGCAGTTACCGTGGGGGGCGCCCCTACGAGCAGTACTTC. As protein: CASSYRGGRPYEQYF.

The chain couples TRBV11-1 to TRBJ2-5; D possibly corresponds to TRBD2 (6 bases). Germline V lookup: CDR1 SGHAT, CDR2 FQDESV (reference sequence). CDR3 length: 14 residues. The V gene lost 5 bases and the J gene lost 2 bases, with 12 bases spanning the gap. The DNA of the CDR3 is TGTGCCAGCAGCGGGGGGAATCAACAAGAGACCCAGTACTTC. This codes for CASSGGNQQETQYF.

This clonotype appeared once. This chain's CDR3 is CASSLGAGTANEQFF. The CDR3 nucleotides read TGTGCCAGCAGCCTCGGTGCCGGGACAGCCAATGAGCAGTTCTTC. J is TRBJ2-1 and V is TRBV7-9; 7 bases align to TRBD1. The CDR3 consists of 15 residues. CDR1 and CDR2 (germline): SEHNR, FQNEAQ (reference sequence). Trimming cost V 5 bases and J 6 bases; bases outside gene matches: 10.

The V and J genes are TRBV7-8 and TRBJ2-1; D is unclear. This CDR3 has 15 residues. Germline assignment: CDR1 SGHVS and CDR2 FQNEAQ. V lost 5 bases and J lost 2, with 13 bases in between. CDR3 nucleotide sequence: TGTGCCAGCAGCCCCCGGATGTCCCCCTACAATGAGCAGTTCTTC. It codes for CASSPRMSPYNEQFF.

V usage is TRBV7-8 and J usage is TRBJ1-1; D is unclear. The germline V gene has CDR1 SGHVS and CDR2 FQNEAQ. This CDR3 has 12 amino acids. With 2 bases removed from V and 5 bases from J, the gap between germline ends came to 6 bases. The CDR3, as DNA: TGTGCCAGCAGCTTATGGGGTACTGAAGCTTTCTTT. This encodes CASSLWGTEAFF.

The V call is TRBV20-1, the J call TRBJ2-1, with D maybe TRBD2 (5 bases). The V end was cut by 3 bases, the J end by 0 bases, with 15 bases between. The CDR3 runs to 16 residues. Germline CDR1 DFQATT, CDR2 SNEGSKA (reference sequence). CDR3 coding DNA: TGCAGTGCTAGGAAAAAGGAGGCCAGCTCCTACAATGAGCAGTTCTTC. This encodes CSARKKEASSYNEQFF.

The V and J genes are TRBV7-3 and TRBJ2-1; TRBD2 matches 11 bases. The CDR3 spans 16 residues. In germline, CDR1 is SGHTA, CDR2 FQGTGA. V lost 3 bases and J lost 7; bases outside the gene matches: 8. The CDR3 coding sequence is TGTGCCAGCAGCTTTACTAGCGGGAGACTGGGAAATGAGCAGTTCTTC. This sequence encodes CASSFTSGRLGNEQFF.

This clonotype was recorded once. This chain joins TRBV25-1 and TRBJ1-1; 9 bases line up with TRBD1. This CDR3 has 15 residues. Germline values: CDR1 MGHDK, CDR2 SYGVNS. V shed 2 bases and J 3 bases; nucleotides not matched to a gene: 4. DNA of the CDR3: TGTGCCAGCAGTGAACACAGGACAGGGGACACTGAAGCTTTCTTT. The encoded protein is CASSEHRTGDTEAFF. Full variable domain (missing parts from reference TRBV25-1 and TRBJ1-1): EADIYQTPRYLVIGTGKKITLECSQTMGHDKMYWYQQDPGMELHLIHYSYGVNSTEKGDLSSESTVSRIRTEHFPLTLESARPSHTSQYLCASSEHRTGDTEAFFGQGTRLTVV.

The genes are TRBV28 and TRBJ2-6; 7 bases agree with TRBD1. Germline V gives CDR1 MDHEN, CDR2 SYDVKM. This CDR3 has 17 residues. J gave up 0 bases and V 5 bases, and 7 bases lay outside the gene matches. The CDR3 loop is CASSTTGMASGANVLTF. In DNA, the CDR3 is TGTGCCAGCAGTACGACAGGGATGGCCTCTGGGGCCAACGTCCTGACTTTC.